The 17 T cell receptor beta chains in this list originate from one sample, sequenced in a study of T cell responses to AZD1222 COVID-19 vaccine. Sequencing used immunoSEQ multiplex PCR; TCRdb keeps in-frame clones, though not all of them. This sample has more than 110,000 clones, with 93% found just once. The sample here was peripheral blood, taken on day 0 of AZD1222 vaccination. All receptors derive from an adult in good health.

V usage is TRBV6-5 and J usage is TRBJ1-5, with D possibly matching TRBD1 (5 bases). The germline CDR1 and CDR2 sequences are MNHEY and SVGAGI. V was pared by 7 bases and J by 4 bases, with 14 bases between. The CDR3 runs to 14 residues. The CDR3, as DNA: TGTGCCAGCACCGGGACTGTCTATAATCAGCCCCAGCATTTT. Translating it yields CASTGTVYNQPQHF.

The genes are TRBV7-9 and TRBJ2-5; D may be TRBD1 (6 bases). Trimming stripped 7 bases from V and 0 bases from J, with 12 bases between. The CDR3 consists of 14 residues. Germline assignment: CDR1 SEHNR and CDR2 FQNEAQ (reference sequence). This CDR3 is CASTSRDNQETQYF. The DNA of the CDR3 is TGTGCCAGCACCTCCCGGGACAACCAAGAGACCCAGTACTTC.

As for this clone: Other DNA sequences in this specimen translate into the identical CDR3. The CDR3 protein is CAWSVRGDQPQHF. The CDR3 nucleotides are TGTGCCTGGAGTGTACGGGGGGATCAGCCCCAGCATTTT. The chain employs TRBV30 and TRBJ1-5, with a tentative D call TRBD1 (5 bases). This CDR3 has 13 residues. Per germline, CDR1 GTSNPN and CDR2 SVGIG (reference sequence). Trimming removed 0 bases at V and 5 bases at J, with 8 bases between.

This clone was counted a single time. The CDR3 nucleotides read TGCGCCAGCTCCAATACAGGGCTCAATACAATATTCTCAGGGAACACTGAAGCTTTCTTT. It translates to CASSNTGLNTIFSGNTEAFF. The rearrangement joins TRBV5-1 to TRBJ1-1; D perhaps matches TRBD1 (6 bases). V dropped 7 bases and J dropped 1 base, with 32 bases sitting between them. This CDR3 has 20 amino acids. Germline lookup yields CDR1 SGHRS and CDR2 YFSETQ. Full variable domain (remainder filled in from reference TRBV5-1 and TRBJ1-1): KAGVTQTPRYLIKTRGQQVTLSCSPISGHRSVSWYQQTPGQGLQFLFEYFSETQRNKGNFPGRFSGRQFSNSRSEMNVSTLELGDSALYLCASSNTGLNTIFSGNTEAFFGQGTRLTVV.

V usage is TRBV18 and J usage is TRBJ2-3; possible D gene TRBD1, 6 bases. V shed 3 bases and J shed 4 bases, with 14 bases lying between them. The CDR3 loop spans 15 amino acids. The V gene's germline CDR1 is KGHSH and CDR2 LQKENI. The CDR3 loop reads CASSPKGGRADTQYF. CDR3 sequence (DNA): TGTGCCAGCTCACCGAAAGGGGGACGCGCAGATACGCAGTATTTT.

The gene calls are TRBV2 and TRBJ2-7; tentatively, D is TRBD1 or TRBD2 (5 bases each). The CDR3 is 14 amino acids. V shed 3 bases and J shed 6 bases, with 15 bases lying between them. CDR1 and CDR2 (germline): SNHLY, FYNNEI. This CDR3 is CASSDLGPFSEQYF. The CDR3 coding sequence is TGTGCCAGCAGTGATCTGGGACCTTTCTCCGAGCAGTACTTC.

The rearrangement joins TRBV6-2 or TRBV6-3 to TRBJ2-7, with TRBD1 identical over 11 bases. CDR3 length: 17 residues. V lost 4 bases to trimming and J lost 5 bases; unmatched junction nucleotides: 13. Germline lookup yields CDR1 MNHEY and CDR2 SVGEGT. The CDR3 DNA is TGTGCCAGCAGTTTAGAAGGACAGGGGGCAGAGGAAAACGAGCAGTACTTC. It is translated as CASSLEGQGAEENEQYF.

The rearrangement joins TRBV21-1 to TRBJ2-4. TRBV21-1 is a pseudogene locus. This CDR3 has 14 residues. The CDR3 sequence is CASSKLGHRDIQYF. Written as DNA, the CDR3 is TGTGCCAGCAGCAAATTAGGGCACCGGGACATTCAGTACTTC.

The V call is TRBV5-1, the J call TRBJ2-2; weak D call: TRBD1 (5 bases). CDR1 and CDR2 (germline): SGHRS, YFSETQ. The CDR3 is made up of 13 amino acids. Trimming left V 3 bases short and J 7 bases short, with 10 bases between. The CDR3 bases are TGCGCCAGCAGCTCCACAGGATTCGGGGAGCTGTTTTTT. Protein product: CASSSTGFGELFF.

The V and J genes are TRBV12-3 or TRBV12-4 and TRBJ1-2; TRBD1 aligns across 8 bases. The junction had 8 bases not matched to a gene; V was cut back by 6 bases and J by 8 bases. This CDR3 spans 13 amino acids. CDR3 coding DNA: TGTGCCAGCAGCCCCGGACAGGGCCGGGGCTACACCTTC. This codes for CASSPGQGRGYTF.

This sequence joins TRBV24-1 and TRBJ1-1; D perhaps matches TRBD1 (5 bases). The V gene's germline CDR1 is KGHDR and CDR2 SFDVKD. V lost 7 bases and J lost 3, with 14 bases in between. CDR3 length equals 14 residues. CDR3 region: CATRGTRGDTEAFF. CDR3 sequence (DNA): TGTGCCACCAGGGGGACCCGGGGGGACACTGAAGCTTTCTTT.

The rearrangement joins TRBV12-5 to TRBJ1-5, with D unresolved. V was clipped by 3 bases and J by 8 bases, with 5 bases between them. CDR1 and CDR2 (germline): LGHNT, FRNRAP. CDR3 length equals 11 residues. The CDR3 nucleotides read TGTGCTAGTGGTTTTAGTGAGCCCCAGCATTTT. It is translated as CASGFSEPQHF.

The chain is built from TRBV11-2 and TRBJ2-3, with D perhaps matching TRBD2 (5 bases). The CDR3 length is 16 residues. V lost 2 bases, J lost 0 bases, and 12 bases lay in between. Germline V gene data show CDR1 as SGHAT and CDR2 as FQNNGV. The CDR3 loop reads CASSLIGVPSTDTQYF. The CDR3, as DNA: TGTGCCAGCAGCTTAATCGGGGTTCCTAGCACAGATACGCAGTATTTT.

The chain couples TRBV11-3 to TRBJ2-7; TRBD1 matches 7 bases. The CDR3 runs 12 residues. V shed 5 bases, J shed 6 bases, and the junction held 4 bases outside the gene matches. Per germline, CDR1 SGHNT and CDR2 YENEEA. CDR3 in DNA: TGTGCCAGCAGCCGACAGGGTTTCGAGCAGTACTTC. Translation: CASSRQGFEQYF.

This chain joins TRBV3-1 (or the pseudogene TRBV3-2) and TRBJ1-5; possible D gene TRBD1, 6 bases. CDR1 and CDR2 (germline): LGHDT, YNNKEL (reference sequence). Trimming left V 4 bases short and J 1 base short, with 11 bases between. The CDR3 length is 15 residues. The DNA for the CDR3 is TGTGCCAGCAGCCGCAGGGGTAAAAGCAATCAGCCCCAGCATTTT. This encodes CASSRRGKSNQPQHF.

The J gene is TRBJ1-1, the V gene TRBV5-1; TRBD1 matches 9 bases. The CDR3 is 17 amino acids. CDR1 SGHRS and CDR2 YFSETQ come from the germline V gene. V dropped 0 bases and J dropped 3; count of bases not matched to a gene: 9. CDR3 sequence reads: CASSLGARQGVHTEAFF. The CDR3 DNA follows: TGCGCCAGCAGCTTGGGGGCCCGACAGGGGGTCCACACTGAAGCTTTCTTT.

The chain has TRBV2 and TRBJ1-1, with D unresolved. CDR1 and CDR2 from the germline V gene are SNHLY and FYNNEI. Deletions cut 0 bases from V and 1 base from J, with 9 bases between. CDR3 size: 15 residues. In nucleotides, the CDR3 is TGTGCCAGCAGTGAAGCGCAGAGGGCGAACACTGAAGCTTTCTTT. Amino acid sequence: CASSEAQRANTEAFF.